This passage covers 2 T cell receptor beta chains from one sample sequenced in a study of T cell repertoires in cytomegalovirus infection. Each CDR3 protein gets one entry after TCRdb re-called the reads with MiXCR. The data contain about half a million distinct CDR3 sequences, about 42% of them singletons. The antigens these receptors bind are not known. This sample comprised cultured PBMCs, obtained from culture after CMV antigen stimulation. Every receptor here comes from a human donor in good health (CMV status not recorded). Some clones in this sample may be carry-over from other donors' samples.

The CDR3 protein is CASRTVPSGADTQYF. The CDR3 nucleotides read TGCGCCAGCAGGACGGTCCCGAGCGGTGCAGATACGCAGTATTTT. This rearrangement joins TRBV5-1 to TRBJ2-3; D is perhaps TRBD2 (5 bases). This CDR3 contains 15 residues. From germline, CDR1 is SGHRS and CDR2 YFSETQ. Trimming shortened V by 5 bases and J by 4 bases, and 17 bases separated the two germline ends.

This clonotype was counted only a few times. The chain joins TRBV6-6 to TRBJ1-5, with 7 nucleotides matching TRBD1. Germline assignment: CDR1 MNHNY and CDR2 SVGAGI (reference sequence). The CDR3 runs 14 residues. With V trimmed by 2 bases and J by 9 bases, 7 bases remained unmatched. CDR3 protein: CASSYGDSVGPQHF. The DNA for the CDR3 is TGTGCCAGCAGTTACGGGGACAGCGTTGGGCCCCAGCATTTT.